The 14 T cell receptor beta chains reported below all come from one sample, sequenced in a study of shared clonotypes between healthy human individuals. TCRdb keeps only in-frame clones here, not all; method: immunoSEQ multiplex PCR. Of approximately 980,000 clones listed, approximately 80% are singletons. The sample comprised memory CD4+ T cells sorted from blood. Sample subset: CD45RA-negative fraction. The receptors here all came from a man between 18 and 29 years old in good health.

V gene TRBV7-2 combines with J gene TRBJ1-1; D may be TRBD1 (6 bases). Germline assignment: CDR1 SGHTA and CDR2 FQGNSA. Trimming cost V 2 bases and J 1 base, with 11 bases left between them. There are 15 residues in the CDR3. The CDR3 DNA sequence: TGTGCCAGCAGCTTAATCTTGGACAGGAACACTGAAGCTTTCTTT. It specifies CASSLILDRNTEAFF.

This chain joins TRBV7-9 and TRBJ2-7, with D maybe TRBD1 (5 bases). Germline V lookup: CDR1 SEHNR, CDR2 FQNEAQ (reference sequence). With 5 bases removed from V and 7 bases from J, the gap between germline ends came to 12 bases. The CDR3 has 12 amino acids. The CDR3 is CASSAGFWEQYF. The CDR3 DNA is TGTGCCAGCAGCGCAGGGTTCTGGGAGCAGTACTTC. Based on the CDR3 plus reference TRBV7-9 and TRBJ2-7, the full variable domain is DTGVSQNPRHKITKRGQNVTFRCDPISEHNRLYWYRQTLGQGPEFLTYFQNEAQLEKSRLLSDRFSAERPKGSFSTLEIQRTEQGDSAMYLCASSAGFWEQYFGPGTRLTVT.

The V gene is TRBV4-1, the J gene TRBJ1-1; D gene ambiguous. CDR1 and CDR2 from the germline V gene are MGHRA and YSYEKL. V lost 1 base to trimming and J lost 10 bases, with 19 bases between them. This CDR3 comprises 15 residues. The CDR3 sequence: CASSQAGGPRGVAFF. The CDR3 region has the DNA TGCGCCAGCAGCCAAGCCGGTGGGCCCCGTGGGGTAGCTTTCTTT.

This clone was seen at least ten times. This chain uses TRBV5-1 with TRBJ2-5; the match to TRBD2 covers 9 bases. CDR3 size: 15 residues. Germline V CDR1 and CDR2: SGHRS, YFSETQ. J lost 3 bases, V lost 4 bases, and 7 bases had no gene match. CDR3 nucleotides: TGCGCCAGCAGCCCCCCGACTAGCGGTAAAGAGACCCAGTACTTC. Residues: CASSPPTSGKETQYF.

The V and J genes are TRBV18 and TRBJ2-4, with 9 positions matching TRBD1. The V gene end was trimmed by 0 bases and the J gene end by 8 bases; junction bases not matched to a gene: 5. This CDR3 has 15 amino acids. The germline V gene encodes CDR1 KGHSH and CDR2 LQKENI. In nucleotides, the CDR3 is TGTGCCAGCTCACCACCGAGTGACAGGGGGGACATTCAGTACTTC. Translation gives CASSPPSDRGDIQYF. Full variable domain (outside the CDR3, taken from reference TRBV18 and TRBJ2-4): NAGVMQNPRHLVRRRGQEARLRCSPMKGHSHVYWYRQLPEEGLKFMVYLQKENIIDESGMPKERFSAEFPKEGPSILRIQQVVRGDSAAYFCASSPPSDRGDIQYFGAGTRLSVL.

The V gene is TRBV11-2, the J gene TRBJ2-7; D gene ambiguous. The CDR3 loop spans 13 amino acids. V was cut by 0 bases and J by 6 bases, with 9 bases left in between. Germline V CDR1 and CDR2: SGHAT, FQNNGV. CDR3 in amino acids: CASSLDWVGEQYF. The CDR3, as DNA: TGTGCCAGCAGCTTAGATTGGGTAGGCGAGCAGTACTTC.

The chain's CDR3 is CASSIRGLTNTEAFF. The CDR3 region has the DNA TGTGCCAGTAGTATCAGGGGATTGACGAACACTGAAGCTTTCTTT. The chain links TRBV19 to TRBJ1-1; tentative D call: TRBD1 (6 bases). CDR3 length: 15 residues. The germline V gene encodes CDR1 LNHDA and CDR2 SQIVND (reference sequence). With 3 bases removed from V and 1 base from J, the gap between germline ends came to 12 bases.

This clone came up a few times. The chain recombines TRBV30 with TRBJ2-5; no clear D. The CDR3 covers 12 residues. Trimming shortened V by 0 bases and J by 5 bases, and 7 bases separated the two germline ends. Germline V gives CDR1 GTSNPN, CDR2 SVGIG (reference sequence). CDR3 nucleotides: TGTGCCTGGAGTGTAGCCGTGGAGACCCAGTACTTC. This codes for CAWSVAVETQYF.

This clone appeared once. This specimen includes other DNA sequences encoding the same CDR3. The CDR3 DNA sequence: TGTGCCAGCAGCGTAGCTAGGAGGGGGTCCGGGGAGCTGTTTTTT. Its translation is CASSVARRGSGELFF. The chain employs TRBV9 and TRBJ2-2; D possibly uses TRBD1 or TRBD2 (6 bases each). The CDR3 runs 15 residues. Trimming took off 0 bases at V and 6 bases at J, with 12 bases between the two ends. The germline CDR1 and CDR2 sequences are SGDLS and YYNGEE.

The chain employs TRBV28 and TRBJ2-3; the D is unclear. CDR3 length: 13 amino acids. Looked up from germline, CDR1 is MDHEN and CDR2 is SYDVKM. The V end was cut by 9 bases, the J end by 6 bases, with 16 bases between. The CDR3 bases are TGTGCCAGTCTAGAGGTGGTCGGCGATACGCAGTATTTT. Translating it yields CASLEVVGDTQYF.

The table lists this clone with many counts. The chain has TRBV28 and TRBJ1-2; D is uncertain. The CDR3 totals 13 residues. V was clipped by 11 bases and J by 0 bases, with 13 bases between them. Germline V gene sequence: CDR1 MDHEN, CDR2 SYDVKM. The CDR3, as DNA: TGTGCCGCGGAGGAGAGTCCTAACTATGGCTACACCTTC. Translated: CAAEESPNYGYTF.

This clone appeared a single time. The chain recombines TRBV30 with TRBJ1-2, with TRBD1 matching 7 bases. CDR3 length: 13 residues. V lost 2 bases to trimming and J lost 5 bases; unmatched junction nucleotides: 5. Looked up from germline, CDR1 is GTSNPN and CDR2 is SVGIG (reference sequence). The CDR3 protein is CAWSQDRNYGYTF. The CDR3 bases are TGTGCCTGGAGTCAGGACAGGAATTATGGCTACACCTTC.

This clone was observed a handful of times. This chain links TRBV12-5 with TRBJ1-6; no clear D. V shed 0 bases and J shed 9 bases, with 15 bases lying between them. Germline V gene lookup returns CDR1 LGHNT and CDR2 FRNRAP. The CDR3 runs to 16 residues. CDR3 in amino acids: CASGLVGGWGISPLHF. In DNA form, the CDR3 reads TGTGCTAGTGGTTTGGTCGGAGGGTGGGGAATTTCACCCCTCCACTTT. Together with reference TRBV12-5 and TRBJ1-6, the CDR3 gives the full variable domain: DARVTQTPRHKVTEMGQEVTMRCQPILGHNTVFWYRQTMMQGLELLAYFRNRAPLDDSGMPKDRFSAEMPDATLATLKIQPSEPRDSAVYFCASGLVGGWGISPLHFGNGTRLTVT.

The CDR3 DNA follows: TGCGCCAGCAGCTCGGGAGTAGTTCTTACTAGCACAGATACGCAGTATTTT. Translated: CASSSGVVLTSTDTQYF. This rearrangement joins TRBV5-1 to TRBJ2-3, with a weak D call TRBD2 (6 bases). Trimming stripped 3 bases from V and 0 bases from J, with 17 bases between. CDR1 is SGHRS and CDR2 is YFSETQ in the germline V gene. This CDR3 is built from 17 residues.